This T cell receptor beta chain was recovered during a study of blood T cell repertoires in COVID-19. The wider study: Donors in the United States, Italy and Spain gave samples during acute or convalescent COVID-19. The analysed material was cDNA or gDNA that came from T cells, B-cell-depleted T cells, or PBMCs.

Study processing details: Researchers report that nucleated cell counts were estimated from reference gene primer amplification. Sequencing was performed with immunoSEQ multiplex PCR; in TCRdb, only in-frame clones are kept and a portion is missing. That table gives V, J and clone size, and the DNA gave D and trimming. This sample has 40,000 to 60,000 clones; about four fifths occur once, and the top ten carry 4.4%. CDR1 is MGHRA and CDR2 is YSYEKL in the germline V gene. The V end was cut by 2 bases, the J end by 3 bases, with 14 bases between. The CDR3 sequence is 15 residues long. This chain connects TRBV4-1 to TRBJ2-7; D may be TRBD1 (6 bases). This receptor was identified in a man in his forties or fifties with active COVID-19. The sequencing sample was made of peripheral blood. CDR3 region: CASSQSGTSNYEQYF. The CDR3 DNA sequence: TGCGCCAGCAGCCAATCCGGGACATCCAACTACGAGCAGTACTTC.